This passage covers 26 T cell receptor beta chains from one sample sequenced in a study of identifying expanded T cells in peripheral blood. Repertoires were generated with immunoSEQ multiplex PCR, while TCRdb's copy carries only in-frame clones and drops some. This sample carries roughly 86,000 clones, approximately 81% of them seen once, and the ten largest clones take 3.5% to 5.5%. The sequencing input was blood. The receptors derive from a person between 18 and 75 years old in good health.

The V and J genes are TRBV4-1 and TRBJ2-1; no clear D. V was pared by 1 base and J by 1 base, with 11 bases between. The V gene's germline CDR1 is MGHRA and CDR2 YSYEKL. The CDR3 is 16 amino acids. CDR3 loop: CASSQVNLVSYNEQFF. The DNA for the CDR3 is TGCGCCAGCAGCCAAGTTAACCTAGTTTCCTACAATGAGCAGTTCTTC.

The V and J genes are TRBV9 and TRBJ2-3; D may be TRBD1 or TRBD2 (6 bases each). V was shortened by 1 base and J by 6 bases, with 12 bases between the two germline ends. The CDR3 totals 14 residues. In germline, CDR1 is SGDLS, CDR2 YYNGEE. This chain's CDR3 is CASSVSGGPDTQYF. The CDR3 nucleotides read TGTGCCAGCAGCGTATCCGGGGGCCCCGATACGCAGTATTTT.

J is TRBJ2-5 and V is TRBV11-2, with 9 bases matching TRBD1. The germline V gene has CDR1 SGHAT and CDR2 FQNNGV. V lost 5 bases and J lost 3; bases outside the gene matches: 10. The CDR3 is 16 residues long. This chain's CDR3 is CASSPYGQGWEETQYF. CDR3 bases: TGTGCCAGCAGCCCTTATGGACAGGGGTGGGAAGAGACCCAGTACTTC.

V gene TRBV7-6 combines with J gene TRBJ1-1; D not certain. The CDR3 extends over 14 amino acids. Germline V gene data show CDR1 as SGHVS and CDR2 as FNYEAQ. The ends were cut back, 3 bases at V and 2 bases at J, with 10 bases in the middle. Here the CDR3 reads CASSFVGGNTEAFF. The CDR3 DNA reads TGTGCCAGCAGCTTCGTAGGAGGTAACACTGAAGCTTTCTTT.

The chain carries TRBV11-3 and TRBJ2-7; the D call may be TRBD1 or TRBD2 (5 bases each). Germline V lookup: CDR1 SGHNT, CDR2 YENEEA. This CDR3 contains 15 residues. V shed 4 bases and J shed 4 bases, with 17 bases lying between them. DNA of the CDR3: TGTGCCAGCAGCTCCGACTGGGACGGTCCTTACGAGCAGTACTTC. Residues: CASSSDWDGPYEQYF.

CDR3 nucleotide sequence: TGTGCCAGCAGCTTCGATACGGGCCCTTACAATGAGCAGTTCTTC. Its translation is CASSFDTGPYNEQFF. J is TRBJ2-1 and V is TRBV11-2, with unresolved D. Germline assignment: CDR1 SGHAT and CDR2 FQNNGV. The CDR3 extends over 15 amino acids. Trimming cost V 3 bases and J 4 bases, with 13 bases left between them.

The chain joins TRBV30 to TRBJ2-1, with TRBD2 identical over 10 bases. CDR1 is GTSNPN and CDR2 is SVGIG in the germline V gene (reference sequence). The CDR3 is 15 amino acids. V gave up 2 bases and J gave up 0 bases; unmatched junction bases: 1. CDR3 coding DNA: TGTGCCTGGAGTTCTAGCGGGGGCTCCTACAATGAGCAGTTCTTC. Translation: CAWSSSGGSYNEQFF.

The chain links TRBV19 to TRBJ2-4, with D hard to call. The V gene lost 3 bases and the J gene lost 1 base, with 22 bases spanning the gap. This CDR3 has 19 residues. Germline V gene lookup returns CDR1 LNHDA and CDR2 SQIVND (reference sequence). The CDR3 sequence is CASSMAARIGLGAKNIQYF. The CDR3 DNA sequence: TGTGCCAGTAGTATGGCCGCTCGGATCGGTTTGGGGGCCAAAAACATTCAGTACTTC.

The rearrangement links TRBV30 to TRBJ1-1, with D perhaps matching TRBD1 (6 bases). Per the germline V gene, CDR1 is GTSNPN and CDR2 is SVGIG (reference sequence). The V end was cut by 4 bases, the J end by 1 base, with 19 bases between. The CDR3 has 16 residues. The CDR3 reads CAWKPLSTGRNTEAFF. CDR3 DNA sequence: TGTGCCTGGAAACCTCTTAGTACAGGGAGGAACACTGAAGCTTTCTTT.

The V gene is TRBV5-1, the J gene TRBJ2-5; weak D call: TRBD2 (6 bases). Trimming stripped 5 bases from V and 2 bases from J, with 13 bases between. The CDR3 totals 14 residues. In germline, CDR1 is SGHRS, CDR2 YFSETQ. Written as DNA, the CDR3 is TGCGCCAGCAGTCCGGGACTGGGACAAGAGACCCAGTACTTC. This gives the protein CASSPGLGQETQYF.

This clone was counted a single time. This chain links TRBV11-3 with TRBJ2-7, with 11 nucleotides matching TRBD2. The length of the CDR3 is 17 residues. The V gene end was trimmed by 2 bases and the J gene end by 5 bases; junction bases not matched to a gene: 11. The germline CDR1 and CDR2 sequences are SGHNT and YENEEA. In nucleotides, the CDR3 is TGTGCCAGCAGCTTACCTACCGGGACTAGCGGATGGCACGAGCAGTACTTC. Translation: CASSLPTGTSGWHEQYF.

This clone was found once. V gene TRBV19 combines with J gene TRBJ1-1; perhaps TRBD1 as D (5 bases). The CDR3 has 14 amino acids. V lost 5 bases and J 2 bases, leaving 12 bases between the germline ends. Germline V gene data show CDR1 as LNHDA and CDR2 as SQIVND (reference sequence). CDR3 sequence (DNA): TGTGCCAGTAGTTACGGGACCCTCAACACTGAAGCTTTCTTT. Its translation is CASSYGTLNTEAFF.

About this clone: The sample holds other DNA sequences that translate to the same CDR3. CDR3 sequence (DNA): TGTGCCAGTCGGACCGGGAACTATGGCTACACCTTC. Translating gives CASRTGNYGYTF. The rearrangement links TRBV27 to TRBJ1-2; D unresolved. The CDR3 extends over 12 amino acids. In germline, CDR1 is MNHEY, CDR2 SMNVEV (reference sequence). V was shortened by 9 bases and J by 2 bases, with 10 bases between the two germline ends.

V usage is TRBV5-1 and J usage is TRBJ1-1; D uncertain. The germline gives CDR1 SGHRS, CDR2 YFSETQ. V was clipped by 0 bases and J by 5 bases, with 14 bases between them. This CDR3 has 15 amino acids. CDR3: CASSLESQVRTEAFF. The CDR3 DNA is TGCGCCAGCAGCTTGGAGTCGCAGGTTAGGACTGAAGCTTTCTTT. The entire variable domain, with the rest obtained from reference TRBV5-1 and TRBJ1-1, is as follows: KAGVTQTPRYLIKTRGQQVTLSCSPISGHRSVSWYQQTPGQGLQFLFEYFSETQRNKGNFPGRFSGRQFSNSRSEMNVSTLELGDSALYLCASSLESQVRTEAFFGQGTRLTVV.

The CDR3 sequence is CASSVRDWSGSQYF. CDR3 DNA: TGTGCCAGCAGCGTACGGGACTGGAGCGGGTCCCAGTACTTC. V usage is TRBV9 and J usage is TRBJ2-5, with D tentatively TRBD2 (6 bases). Trimming took off 1 base at V and 9 bases at J, with 16 bases between the two ends. This CDR3 is 14 amino acids long. Germline V gene lookup returns CDR1 SGDLS and CDR2 YYNGEE.

The chain joins TRBV7-9 to TRBJ1-5; D gene ambiguous. The CDR3 length is 15 residues. Trimming left V 4 bases short and J 2 bases short, with 12 bases between. Germline CDR1 reads SEHNR; CDR2 reads FQNEAQ (reference sequence). CDR3 nucleotide sequence: TGTGCCAGCAGCTACGTAGGACCAGGCAATCAGCCCCAGCATTTT. Its protein is CASSYVGPGNQPQHF.

This rearrangement joins TRBV6-6 to TRBJ1-1; no firm D call. Germline V CDR1 and CDR2: MNHNY, SVGAGI (reference sequence). This CDR3 is 11 amino acids long. V lost 5 bases and J 6 bases, leaving 7 bases between the germline ends. This CDR3 is CASSAGPEAFF. The CDR3 nucleotides read TGTGCCAGCAGTGCAGGCCCTGAAGCTTTCTTT.

This CDR3 reads CASSVDGNSYEQYF. As DNA, the CDR3 is TGTGCCAGCAGTGTCGACGGGAACTCCTACGAGCAGTACTTC. The chain links TRBV6-4 to TRBJ2-7, with D maybe TRBD2 (5 bases). The V gene's germline CDR1 is MRHNA and CDR2 SNTAGT. The CDR3 spans 14 residues. V lost 4 bases, J lost 0 bases, and 10 bases lay in between.

The V gene is TRBV6-1, the J gene TRBJ2-7; D perhaps matches TRBD2 (6 bases). The germline CDR1 and CDR2 sequences are MNHNS and SASEGT. The CDR3 has 15 amino acids. Trimming pared 4 bases from V and 3 bases from J, leaving 16 bases between. This CDR3 reads CASSVLGSPLYEQYF. CDR3 sequence (DNA): TGTGCCAGCAGTGTCCTCGGGAGCCCCCTCTACGAGCAGTACTTC.

The chain has TRBV2 and TRBJ2-1; D is ambiguous. The germline gives CDR1 SNHLY, CDR2 FYNNEI. This CDR3 has 15 amino acids. Trimming pared 3 bases from V and 5 bases from J, leaving 14 bases between. The CDR3 region is CASSDKSTVNNEQFF. In DNA form, the CDR3 reads TGTGCCAGCAGTGATAAAAGTACCGTGAACAATGAGCAGTTCTTC.

This sequence joins TRBV5-1 and TRBJ1-2; D is uncertain. Trimming removed 6 bases from V and 8 bases from J, with 26 bases in between. In germline, CDR1 is SGHRS, CDR2 YFSETQ. The CDR3 runs to 16 residues. Here the CDR3 reads CASTPTPGHELYGYTF. The CDR3 nucleotides read TGCGCCAGCACCCCGACCCCCGGCCACGAGCTCTACGGCTACACCTTC.

The genes are TRBV7-8 and TRBJ1-2, with D possibly matching TRBD1 (5 bases). The CDR3 has 17 residues. Germline assignment: CDR1 SGHVS and CDR2 FQNEAQ. V was clipped by 1 base and J by 7 bases, with 22 bases between them. This chain's CDR3 is CASSLVTQSVGRSGYTF. CDR3 nucleotides: TGTGCCAGCAGCTTAGTGACTCAGTCGGTGGGGCGGTCTGGCTACACCTTC.

The chain joins TRBV7-9 to TRBJ2-7; D is unresolved. The CDR3 totals 13 residues. V dropped 4 bases and J dropped 5 bases, with 12 bases sitting between them. The germline V gene encodes CDR1 SEHNR and CDR2 FQNEAQ (reference sequence). The CDR3 reads CASSSRNSDEQYF. As DNA, the CDR3 is TGTGCCAGCAGCTCTCGGAACAGCGACGAGCAGTACTTC.

The chain recombines TRBV7-2 with TRBJ1-5; no definite D call. CDR1 is SGHTA, CDR2 FQGNSA, per germline. The ends were cut back, 5 bases at V and 6 bases at J, with 11 bases in the middle. The CDR3 covers 13 residues. The CDR3 region is CASSPRTSQPQHF. Here the CDR3 DNA reads TGTGCCAGCAGCCCACGGACCAGTCAGCCCCAGCATTTT.

The V call is TRBV7-2, the J call TRBJ2-4; 12 bases fit TRBD1. Germline V gene data show CDR1 as SGHTA and CDR2 as FQGNSA. Trimming cost V 6 bases and J 7 bases; bases outside gene matches: 13. The CDR3 is made up of 17 amino acids. CDR3 bases: TGTGCCAGCAGTTCTCCGGGACAGGGGGCTGGAGGGAACATTCAGTACTTC. This codes for CASSSPGQGAGGNIQYF.

The rearrangement uses TRBV7-2 and TRBJ2-5; the D gene is possibly TRBD2 (5 bases). CDR1 is SGHTA, CDR2 FQGNSA, per germline. The CDR3 length is 17 residues. The V end was cut by 3 bases, the J end by 5 bases, with 22 bases between. CDR3 region: CASSFSPQWLTGETQYF. DNA of the CDR3: TGTGCCAGCAGCTTTTCCCCCCAGTGGTTGACGGGGGAGACCCAGTACTTC.